This T cell receptor beta chain was documented in a study of T cell responses to AZD1222 COVID-19 vaccine. Study-wide results and limits: Spike-specific TCR breadth and depth were elevated following two AZD1222 doses. Of the AZD1222 recipients, only six were seropositive at baseline.

Comment on this clone: Its antigen is not identified.

The protocol was immunoSEQ multiplex PCR, while the TCRdb copy is restricted to in-frame clones and leaves out a portion. The data contain some 140,000 clones, approximately 87% of them singletons. CDR3 length equals 18 residues. Germline CDR1 and CDR2: KGHSH and LQKENI. V lost 6 bases and J lost 0, with 18 bases in between. The sequences come from peripheral blood, collected on day 0 of MenACWY control vaccination. This receptor was identified in an adult in good health. V usage is TRBV18 and J usage is TRBJ2-6; maybe TRBD2 (5 bases). The CDR3 nucleotides read TGTGCCAGCTCCCGCAATCCGGACTTTTCCTCTGGGGCCAACGTCCTGACTTTC. This sequence encodes CASSRNPDFSSGANVLTF.